Shown below are 25 T cell receptor beta chains from a single sample sequenced in a study of shared clonotypes between healthy human individuals. Sequenced by immunoSEQ multiplex PCR; TCRdb stores in-frame clones only, minus some. The table includes some 2,000,000 clones, 95% detected once. The sequenced material came from naive CD4+ T cells sorted from blood. The subset denotes: CD45RA+ positively selected. The receptors come from a young man in good health.

The gene calls are TRBV30 and TRBJ1-3; 9 nucleotides match TRBD1. The CDR3 consists of 15 residues. Trimming cost V 5 bases and J 3 bases; bases outside gene matches: 8. Germline V lookup: CDR1 GTSNPN, CDR2 SVGIG (reference sequence). CDR3 in DNA: TGTGCCTGGGGACAGGGGAATCGTAATGGAAACACCATATATTTT. Its translation: CAWGQGNRNGNTIYF.

This clone has only a few counts. V and J are TRBV7-9 and TRBJ1-2; 7 bases line up with TRBD1. CDR1 and CDR2 (germline): SEHNR, FQNEAQ (reference sequence). V lost 5 bases to trimming and J lost 12 bases; unmatched junction nucleotides: 15. This CDR3 contains 14 residues. The CDR3 loop is CASSHSGTVASDTF. The CDR3, as DNA: TGTGCCAGCAGCCACTCCGGGACAGTGGCCAGCGACACCTTC.

The chain uses TRBV6-1 and TRBJ2-3; D perhaps matches TRBD2 (6 bases). Trimming pared 7 bases from V and 3 bases from J, leaving 14 bases between. Germline lookup yields CDR1 MNHNS and CDR2 SASEGT. The CDR3 consists of 14 residues. DNA of the CDR3: TGTGCCAGCAAATCCGGGGGTGGGACAGATACGCAGTATTTT. Protein sequence: CASKSGGGTDTQYF.

This clone has a handful of counts. The chain joins TRBV18 to TRBJ1-3; D possibly corresponds to TRBD1 (5 bases). CDR1 is KGHSH and CDR2 is LQKENI in the germline V gene. Trimming removed 3 bases from V and 1 base from J, with 13 bases in between. The CDR3 sequence is 16 residues long. CDR3 DNA: TGTGCCAGCTCACCGATTCGGACAAATTCTGGAAACACCATATATTTT. Encoded protein: CASSPIRTNSGNTIYF.

The chain links TRBV27 to TRBJ1-5, with TRBD1 as a possible D gene (6 bases). Germline CDR1 reads MNHEY; CDR2 reads SMNVEV (reference sequence). V lost 4 bases to trimming and J lost 5 bases, with 12 bases between them. This CDR3 contains 14 residues. CDR3 residues: CASSSQGLDQPQHF. As DNA, the CDR3 is TGTGCCAGCAGTTCGCAGGGGTTGGATCAGCCCCAGCATTTT.

The V and J genes are TRBV5-1 and TRBJ2-5; the D is unclear. The CDR3 is 15 residues long. V was clipped by 4 bases and J by 5 bases, with 18 bases between them. Per the germline V gene, CDR1 is SGHRS and CDR2 is YFSETQ. In DNA form, the CDR3 reads TGCGCCAGCAGCATCATGGGATCCGTGGGGGAGACCCAGTACTTC. Protein: CASSIMGSVGETQYF.

This chain joins TRBV12-5 and TRBJ1-2; 8 bases align to TRBD1. CDR3 length equals 13 residues. The junction had 7 bases not matched to a gene; V was cut back by 5 bases and J by 8 bases. Per germline, CDR1 LGHNT and CDR2 FRNRAP. CDR3 bases: TGTGCTAGTGGTCCGGGGACAGGACGGGGCTACACCTTC. Translating it yields CASGPGTGRGYTF.

V gene TRBV19 combines with J gene TRBJ2-2; TRBD2 matches at 9 bases. V dropped 4 bases and J dropped 5; count of bases not matched to a gene: 2. This CDR3 is 14 amino acids long. CDR1 and CDR2 (germline): LNHDA, SQIVND (reference sequence). The DNA of the CDR3 is TGTGCCAGTAGTAGGACTAGCGAGACCGGGGAGCTGTTTTTT. Translation gives CASSRTSETGELFF.

In this sample, this clone turned up once. Other DNA sequences in this sample translate to the same CDR3. The V call is TRBV29-1, the J call TRBJ2-5; maybe TRBD2 (5 bases). This CDR3 contains 12 residues. Trimming removed 4 bases from V and 4 bases from J, with 10 bases in between. Germline CDR1 and CDR2: SQVTM and ANQGSEA. The CDR3 sequence: CSVADGGETQYF. The CDR3 DNA sequence: TGCAGCGTTGCCGATGGAGGAGAGACCCAGTACTTC.

The chain joins TRBV5-1 to TRBJ2-5; D not resolved. From germline, CDR1 is SGHRS and CDR2 YFSETQ. V was cut by 2 bases and J by 1 base, with 9 bases left in between. The CDR3 contains 14 residues. CDR3 in amino acids: CASSLNGFQETQYF. In DNA, the CDR3 is TGCGCCAGCAGCTTAAACGGATTCCAAGAGACCCAGTACTTC.

This sequence joins TRBV5-1 and TRBJ2-3; 12 positions match TRBD2. This CDR3 region has 17 residues. The V gene end was trimmed by 4 bases and the J gene end by 0 bases; junction bases not matched to a gene: 6. Per the germline V gene, CDR1 is SGHRS and CDR2 is YFSETQ. The CDR3 DNA follows: TGCGCCAGCAGCCTAGGACTAGCGGGGAGCAGCACAGATACGCAGTATTTT. This translates into CASSLGLAGSSTDTQYF.

This clone has just one count. This chain joins TRBV10-3 and TRBJ1-6; 8 positions agree with TRBD1. This CDR3 has 15 residues. Trimming took 5 bases from V and 5 from J; bases not matched to a gene: 5. Germline V lookup: CDR1 ENHRY, CDR2 SYGVKD. For the CDR3, the DNA is TGTGCCATCAGTTTGGACAGGGCGGATAATTCACCCCTCCACTTT. Amino acids: CAISLDRADNSPLHF.

The rearrangement links TRBV5-1 to TRBJ2-1; D is unresolved. CDR3 size: 16 residues. Germline CDR1 reads SGHRS; CDR2 reads YFSETQ. Deletions cut 0 bases from V and 2 bases from J, with 12 bases between. In DNA, the CDR3 is TGCGCCAGCAGCTTGGGAGGTAGCTACCCCTACAATGAGCAGTTCTTC. It translates to CASSLGGSYPYNEQFF.

The chain is built from TRBV12-5 and TRBJ1-5; D is uncertain. The germline gives CDR1 LGHNT, CDR2 FRNRAP. Trimming left V 0 bases short and J 2 bases short, with 14 bases between. The CDR3 loop spans 17 amino acids. The CDR3 loop reads CASGLVLREGGNQPQHF. CDR3 coding DNA: TGTGCTAGTGGTTTGGTTTTGAGGGAGGGCGGCAATCAGCCCCAGCATTTT.

This clone was seen once. The gene calls are TRBV30 and TRBJ1-6; D is perhaps TRBD1 (5 bases). CDR1 GTSNPN and CDR2 SVGIG come from the germline V gene (reference sequence). V was cut by 4 bases and J by 7 bases, with 11 bases left in between. The CDR3 is made up of 13 amino acids. The CDR3 loop is CAWKVPGNSPLHF. In nucleotides, the CDR3 is TGTGCCTGGAAGGTTCCAGGGAATTCACCCCTCCACTTT.

A single count supports this clone. The chain employs TRBV9 and TRBJ2-5; tentatively, D is TRBD1 (7 bases). CDR1 is SGDLS, CDR2 YYNGEE, per germline. CDR3 length: 18 amino acids. V was pared by 0 bases and J by 5 bases, with 23 bases between. In DNA form, the CDR3 reads TGTGCCAGCAGCGTAGCTACTCCAGGGGGGTTCGGCGAGGAGACCCAGTACTTC. Protein sequence: CASSVATPGGFGEETQYF.

This clone came up once. The rearrangement uses TRBV5-1 and TRBJ2-1, with D possibly matching TRBD2 (5 bases). Germline CDR1 reads SGHRS; CDR2 reads YFSETQ. This CDR3 region has 15 residues. Trimming left V 0 bases short and J 9 bases short, with 16 bases between. CDR3 DNA sequence: TGCGCCAGCAGCTTGGGTCGGGTCAGCCGGGGTGAGCAGTTCTTC. It encodes CASSLGRVSRGEQFF.

For this clone: Other DNA sequences in this sample translate to the same CDR3. The chain uses TRBV6-5 and TRBJ1-3; D not resolved. V gave up 7 bases and J gave up 2 bases, with 6 bases separating them. Looked up from germline, CDR1 is MNHEY and CDR2 is SVGAGI. The CDR3 has 12 residues. The CDR3 spells CASTSPGNTIYF. DNA for the CDR3: TGTGCCAGCACCAGCCCTGGAAACACCATATATTTT.

The chain recombines TRBV30 with TRBJ1-4; no clear D. CDR1 is GTSNPN and CDR2 is SVGIG in the germline V gene (reference sequence). V was cut by 0 bases and J by 2 bases, with 7 bases left in between. The CDR3 extends over 14 amino acids. CDR3: CAWSVSRTNEKLFF. DNA of the CDR3: TGTGCCTGGAGTGTTTCTCGGACTAATGAAAAACTGTTTTTT.

The V call is TRBV30, the J call TRBJ1-6; 8 bases map to TRBD1. Germline CDR1 and CDR2: GTSNPN and SVGIG (reference sequence). CDR3 length equals 16 residues. With V trimmed by 2 bases and J by 5 bases, 8 bases remained unmatched. CDR3 coding DNA: TGTGCCTGGAGTTTAACAAGACAGGGGAATAATTCACCCCTCCACTTT. This translates into CAWSLTRQGNNSPLHF. The whole variable domain, remainder taken from reference TRBV30 and TRBJ1-6, is SQTIHQWPATLVQPVGSPLSLECTVEGTSNPNLYWYRQAAGRGLQLLFYSVGIGQISSEVPQNLSASRPQDRQFILSSKKLLLSDSGFYLCAWSLTRQGNNSPLHFGNGTRLTVT.

This clone has a handful of counts. V is TRBV2 and J is TRBJ1-5, with D possibly TRBD1 on 6 matching bases. The CDR3 spans 15 residues. Between the trimmed V and J ends, which lost 5 bases and 1 base, there was a span of 12 bases. Germline CDR1 SNHLY, CDR2 FYNNEI. In DNA form, the CDR3 reads TGTGCCAGCAGTTCACAGGGAACGAGCAATCAGCCCCAGCATTTT. Its protein is CASSSQGTSNQPQHF.

This clone was observed a single time. The genes are TRBV30 and TRBJ2-7; 9 positions agree with TRBD1. The CDR3 is made up of 12 amino acids. With 7 bases clipped from V and 5 bases from J, the junction kept 6 bases outside the gene matches. Looked up from germline, CDR1 is GTSNPN and CDR2 is SVGIG (reference sequence). For the CDR3, the DNA is TGTGCCTCCGGGACAGGGACCCACGAGCAGTACTTC. Its translation is CASGTGTHEQYF.

This clone was picked up many times. This rearrangement joins TRBV10-1 to TRBJ1-1; D is perhaps TRBD1 (6 bases). The ends were cut back, 6 bases at V and 0 bases at J, with 8 bases in the middle. Per the germline V gene, CDR1 is WNHNN and CDR2 is SYGVQD (reference sequence). The CDR3 is made up of 13 amino acids. CDR3 in DNA: TGCGCCAGCAGGGACAGTATGAACACTGAAGCTTTCTTT. As protein: CASRDSMNTEAFF.

This rearrangement joins TRBV11-3 to TRBJ1-4; TRBD1 is a possible D gene (5 bases). V shed 5 bases and J shed 7 bases, with 14 bases lying between them. The CDR3 extends over 14 amino acids. Germline lookup yields CDR1 SGHNT and CDR2 YENEEA. The CDR3 bases are TGTGCCAGCAGCACGGGACGGTGGGGTGAAAAACTGTTTTTT. As protein: CASSTGRWGEKLFF.

This sequence joins TRBV10-1 and TRBJ2-2; D perhaps matches TRBD1 (5 bases). In germline, CDR1 is WNHNN, CDR2 SYGVQD (reference sequence). V was pared by 0 bases and J by 4 bases, with 12 bases between. The CDR3 has 16 amino acids. This CDR3 is CASSESGRPATGELFF. In nucleotides, the CDR3 is TGCGCCAGCAGTGAGTCGGGGCGCCCGGCCACCGGGGAGCTGTTTTTT.